This T cell receptor beta chain was captured in a study of cytomegalovirus exposure and HLA in healthy donors. Remarks on this clone: Its antigen is unidentified.

Use of 60 Vbeta and 13 Jbeta primers characterized the PCR. Clones were sequenced by immunoSEQ multiplex PCR, and TCRdb holds only the in-frame ones, with some missing. Of about 150,000 clones listed, about 80% are singletons. General study findings and limits: Through in vitro validation, a few CMV-associated chains were shown to be specific for CMV antigens. Earlier findings revealed that most TCR beta V segments proved productive either about 87% or about 30% of the time.

Germline V gene data show CDR1 as SGHRS and CDR2 as YFSETQ. With 2 bases clipped from V and 3 bases from J, the junction kept 1 base outside the gene matches. The CDR3 runs to 15 residues. The clonotype comes from a woman aged 45-59 years in good health and CMV-seropositive. The V and J genes are TRBV5-1 and TRBJ2-6, with TRBD1 matching 8 bases. The sequenced sample was PBMCs. The CDR3 region has the DNA TGCGCCAGCAGCTTCACAGGGGGTGGGGCCAACGTCCTGACTTTC. It is translated as CASSFTGGGANVLTF.